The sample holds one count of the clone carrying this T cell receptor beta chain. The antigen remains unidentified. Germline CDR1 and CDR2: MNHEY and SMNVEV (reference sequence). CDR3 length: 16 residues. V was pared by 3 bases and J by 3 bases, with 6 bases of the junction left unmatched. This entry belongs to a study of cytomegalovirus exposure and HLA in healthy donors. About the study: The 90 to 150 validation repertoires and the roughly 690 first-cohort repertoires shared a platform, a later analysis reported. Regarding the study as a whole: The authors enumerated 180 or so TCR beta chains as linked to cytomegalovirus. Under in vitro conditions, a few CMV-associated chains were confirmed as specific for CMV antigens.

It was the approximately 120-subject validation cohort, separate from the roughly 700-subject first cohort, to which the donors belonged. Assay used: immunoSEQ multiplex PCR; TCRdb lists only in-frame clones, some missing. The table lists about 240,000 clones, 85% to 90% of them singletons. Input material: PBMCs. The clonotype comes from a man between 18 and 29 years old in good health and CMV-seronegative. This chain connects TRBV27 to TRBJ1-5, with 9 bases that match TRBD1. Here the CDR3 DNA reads TGTGCCAGCAGTTTGTTGGGACAGGGATCCAATCAGCCCCAGCATTTT. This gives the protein CASSLLGQGSNQPQHF.